This T cell receptor (beta chain) was captured in a study of shared clonotypes between healthy human individuals (dated by TCRdb to 2019 to 2021). In terms of the full investigation: The cohort included three men and a couple of women between 18 and 49 years of age. Per donor, three plates each were used for CD4 naive and CD4 memory, two for CD8 naive, and one for CD8 memory. Blood TCR repertoires of a handful of healthy adults were deeply sequenced to estimate repertoire size and the extent of clonotype sharing between individuals. To increase sequencing depth and limit assay-specific biases, different laboratories used diverse techniques to prepare libraries and sequence TCR repertoires. Each donor's leukapheresis produced roughly between roughly 0.85 and 9 billion PBMCs.

TCR CDR3 regions were amplified from genomic DNA by multiplex PCR using the deep immunoSEQ assay. Extracted genomic DNA from each cell subset was spread evenly across all wells of several immunoSEQ 96-well plates, with each plate serving as a replicate. For sorted subsets, about 200 ng genomic DNA, equal to tens of thousands of T cell genomes, was loaded into each replicate PCR. The purified libraries were quantified using a Qubit 3.0 fluorometer, sized with a Bioanalyzer 2100, and then quantified again using the KAPA Library Quantification kit. Each immunoSEQ 96-well plate was sequenced on its own single-read 150-cycle Illumina NextSeq 550 flow cell. In the original analysis: Because the immunoSEQ output held only junctional sequences and lacked quality scores, the filtering could not match the filtering applied to full-length reads. To assign V/J genes and CDR3, sequences were annotated against IMGT germline references using PyIR, a Python wrapper for IgBLAST v1.9. Reads were filtered out if the reads had weak V/J assignments (E-value above 1e-6), no CDR3, stop codons, out-of-frame junctions, or ambiguous translated residues. V3J clonotypes were defined by identical inferred V gene, J gene, and CDR3 amino acid sequence. The percentage overlap between two repertoires was calculated by dividing the number of shared unique clonotypes by the size of the smaller repertoire. RTK rarefaction, the Chao1 estimator, and Recon v2.1 estimates of unobserved clonotypes were used to assess repertoire richness. Generation probabilities were computed with OLGA for all TCRbeta clonotypes obtained by the gDNA method from several donors. TCRdb re-hosts the immuneACCESS table, in-frame sequences only. Its copies lack some clones; in the studies checked, an unresolved V gene accounts for under half of them, and the cause for the rest is not known. The DNA was the basis for D and trimming; V, J and clone size are from that table. This sample lists approximately 1.9 million clones; roughly 93% were detected once. The top ten hold over 1.5% of the sample.

For the CD8 naive samples, CD45RO-negative cells were positively selected for CCR7, yielding a CD45RA+CCR7+ population from which TemRA cells were excluded. The donors were healthy, HIV-negative adults with no recently reported acute infections or vaccinations. All donors were Caucasian adults living in Nashville, Tennessee, USA. Blood was collected by leukapheresis, and PBMCs were isolated by Ficoll-Histopaque density gradient centrifugation and then cryopreserved in liquid nitrogen vapor phase. Analytical flow cytometry was used to check the purity and quantity of every magnetically sorted T cell population. Genomic DNA was isolated from each sorted fraction and quantified by UV absorbance on a Nanodrop 2000c. The sample holds one count of this clone. Its recognized antigen is unknown. No base quality values were provided; no much bigger clone lies one nucleotide off. Trimming takes 2 bases from V and 6 bases from J, and the germline ends sit 16 bases apart. In the germline V gene (reference sequence), CDR1 corresponds to GTSNPN and CDR2 to SVGIG. The cysteine opens and the phenylalanine closes a CDR3 of 14 amino acids. The retained sequence is limited to the CDR3, 42 bases, with the frame set at the first base.

Results the study describes overall, beyond this receptor: Compared with non-shared clonotypes, clonotypes shared by all four sorted-subset donors had higher generation probabilities. Pairwise subsampling indicated that sequencing depth was expected to affect the degree of clonotype sharing among donors. Even with the large sequencing depth, rarefaction of the sorted-subset datasets indicated that sequencing was incomplete. Larger estimated clonotype richness was generally found for naive subsets than for memory subsets. The genetic and exposure-history diversity represented was limited by the small number of donors. Sharing across a handful of donors was observed for approximately 4.6% of naive CD4, over 3% of naive CD8, over 2% of memory CD4, and around 0.4% of memory CD8 clonotypes. Sampling was restricted to blood, and TCR repertoires in tissues likely differ from the TCR repertoires found in blood.

The sequence is built from TRBV30 and TRBJ1-1; TRBD1 might be the D gene, on 5 matching bases. The sequenced sample consisted of naive CD8+ T cells from PBMCs. The sample's cell subset or site label, decoded: CD45RA+CCR7+. The sequence was collected from a man aged 18 to 30 in good health. Some clones in this sample may be carry-over from other donors' samples. For the CDR3, the sequence is CAWSSRGGGPEAFF. The bases are TGTGCCTGGAGTTCACGGGGGGGAGGGCCTGAAGCTTTCTTT.